This T cell receptor (beta chain) stems from a study of blood T cell repertoires in COVID-19. Study at large: Sample material is recorded as cDNA or gDNA derived from T cells, B-cell-depleted T cells, or PBMCs.

Sequencing used immunoSEQ multiplex PCR; TCRdb keeps in-frame clones, though not all of them. This table holds 140,000 to 150,000 clones, roughly 80% found once. This CDR3 comprises 13 residues. Germline V gives CDR1 SGDLS, CDR2 YYNGEE. V shed 7 bases and J 8 bases; nucleotides not matched to a gene: 9. Sequenced sample: peripheral blood. The clonotype comes from a human donor with acute or convalescent COVID-19. The donor label of this sample is uncertain. This chain links TRBV9 with TRBJ1-2; 9 bases match TRBD1. Written as DNA, the CDR3 is TGTGCCAGCGCGCCCGGGACAGGGAGCGGCTACACCTTC. Encoded protein: CASAPGTGSGYTF. The entire variable domain, with the rest obtained from reference TRBV9 and TRBJ1-2, is as follows: DSGVTQTPKHLITATGQRVTLRCSPRSGDLSVYWYQQSLDQGLQFLIQYYNGEERAKGNILERFSAQQFPDLHSELNLSSLELGDSALYFCASAPGTGSGYTFGSGTRLTVV.